Below are 7 T cell receptor beta chains sequenced from a single sample in a study of early T cells in non-severe SARS-CoV-2 infection. TCRdb called the 5' RACE reads again in MiXCR, with one record for every CDR3 protein. This sample has 40,000 to 55,000 distinct CDR3 sequences, with 4% found just once. Sequenced: whole blood. These receptors all stem from an adult who was a healthcare worker with PCR-confirmed SARS-CoV-2 infection or an uninfected control (not recorded which).

At least ten counts were recorded for this clonotype. The chain combines TRBV7-8 with TRBJ1-4; TRBD1 is a possible D gene (6 bases). CDR3 length: 14 residues. The ends were cut back, 1 base at V and 7 bases at J, with 10 bases in the middle. Germline lookup yields CDR1 SGHVS and CDR2 FQNEAQ. CDR3: CASSLGRGSEKLFF. In DNA form, the CDR3 reads TGTGCCAGCAGCTTAGGCAGGGGATCTGAAAAACTGTTTTTT. Full variable domain (rest looked up from reference TRBV7-8 and TRBJ1-4): GAGVSQSPRYKVAKRGQDVALRCDPISGHVSLFWYQQALGQGPEFLTYFQNEAQLDKSGLPSDRFFAERPEGSVSTLKIQRTQQEDSAVYLCASSLGRGSEKLFFGSGTQLSVL.

This clonotype was seen at least ten times. The genes are TRBV7-8 and TRBJ2-3; D unclear. The V end lost 2 bases, the J end lost 6 bases, and 6 bases lay between the germline ends. This CDR3 has 12 residues. Germline values: CDR1 SGHVS, CDR2 FQNEAQ. The CDR3 here is CASSLKGDTQYF. The CDR3 DNA sequence: TGTGCCAGCAGCTTAAAAGGGGATACGCAGTATTTT. Using reference TRBV7-8 and TRBJ2-3 for the parts outside the CDR3, the full variable domain is GAGVSQSPRYKVAKRGQDVALRCDPISGHVSLFWYQQALGQGPEFLTYFQNEAQLDKSGLPSDRFFAERPEGSVSTLKIQRTQQEDSAVYLCASSLKGDTQYFGPGTRLTVL.

This clonotype was counted a few times. The J gene is TRBJ2-7, the V gene TRBV6-5, with 8 bases fitting TRBD2. V lost 6 bases, J lost 2 bases, and 6 bases stayed unmatched. The CDR3 has 14 residues. Germline-derived CDR1 and CDR2 are MNHEY and SVGAGI. The CDR3 loop reads CASRPTSVAYEQYF. The CDR3 DNA follows: TGTGCCAGCAGACCGACTAGCGTAGCCTACGAGCAGTACTTC.

In this sample, this clonotype turned up a few times. A read error may explain this, as a much larger clone is one base away. The V call is TRBV27, the J call TRBJ2-1; 10 nucleotides match TRBD2. The germline CDR1 and CDR2 sequences are MNHEY and SMNVEV (reference sequence). This CDR3 is 13 amino acids long. This CDR3 reads CTSSGRAYNEQFF. The CDR3 DNA is TGTACCAGCAGCGGGAGGGCCTACAATGAGCAGTTCTTC.

This clonotype was detected many times. This chain joins TRBV5-8 and TRBJ2-1; 7 positions agree with TRBD2. Per the germline V gene, CDR1 is SGHTS and CDR2 is YDEGEE. This CDR3 region has 16 residues. V trimming: 0 bases; J trimming: 8 bases; junction bases outside the gene matches: 11. This CDR3 reads CASSLGRLAIADEQFF. In DNA form, the CDR3 reads TGTGCCAGCAGCTTGGGGAGACTAGCTATTGCGGATGAGCAGTTCTTC.

This clonotype has ten or more counts. J is TRBJ2-1 and V is TRBV5-8; D ambiguous. V was shortened by 1 base and J by 14 bases, with 13 bases between the two germline ends. The CDR3 is 12 residues long. Germline CDR1 is SGHTS and CDR2 is YDEGEE. The CDR3, as DNA: TGTGCCAGCAGCTTGTTGGGCCAGTGGAAGTTCTTC. The encoded protein is CASSLLGQWKFF.

Points on this clonotype: This may arise from a read error, as a much more abundant clone is one base away. This chain uses TRBV5-1 with TRBJ2-6; TRBD1 aligns across 7 bases. The CDR3 spans 19 residues. Germline values: CDR1 SGHRS, CDR2 YFSETQ. The CDR3 DNA is TGCGCCAACAGCCCAAAAGAGACAGGGTCCCCCTCTGGGGCCAACGTCCTGACTTTC. This codes for CANSPKETGSPSGANVLTF.